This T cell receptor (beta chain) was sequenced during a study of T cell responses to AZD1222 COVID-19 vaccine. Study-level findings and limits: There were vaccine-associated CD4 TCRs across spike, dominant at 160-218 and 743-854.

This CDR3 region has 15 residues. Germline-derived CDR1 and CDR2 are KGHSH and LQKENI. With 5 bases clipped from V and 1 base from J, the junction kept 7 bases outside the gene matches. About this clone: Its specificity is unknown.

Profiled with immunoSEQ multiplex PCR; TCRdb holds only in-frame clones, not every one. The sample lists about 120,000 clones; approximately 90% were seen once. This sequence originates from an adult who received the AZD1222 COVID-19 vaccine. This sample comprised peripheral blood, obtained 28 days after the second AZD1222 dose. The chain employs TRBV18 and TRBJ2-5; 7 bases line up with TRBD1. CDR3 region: CASSSLQGLQETQYF. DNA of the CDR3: TGTGCCAGCTCATCCCTACAGGGGCTCCAAGAGACCCAGTACTTC.